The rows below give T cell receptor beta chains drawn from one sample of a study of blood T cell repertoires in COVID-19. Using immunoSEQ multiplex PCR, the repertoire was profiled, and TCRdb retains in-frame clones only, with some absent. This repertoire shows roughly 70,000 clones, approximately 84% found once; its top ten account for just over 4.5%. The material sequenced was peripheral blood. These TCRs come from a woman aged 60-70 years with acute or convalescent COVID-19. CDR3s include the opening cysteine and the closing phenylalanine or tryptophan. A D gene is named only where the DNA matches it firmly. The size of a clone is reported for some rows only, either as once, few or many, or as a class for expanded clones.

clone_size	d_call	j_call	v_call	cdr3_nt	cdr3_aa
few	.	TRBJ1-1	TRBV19	TGTGCCAGTAGGTATTTTGACAGCACTGAAGCTTTCTTT	CASRYFDSTEAFF
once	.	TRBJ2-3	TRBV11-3	TGTGCCAGCAGCTTACAGGGACTCAGCACAGATACGCAGTATTTT	CASSLQGLSTDTQYF
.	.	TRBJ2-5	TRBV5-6	TGTGCCAGCAGCTTTAAACAGGGTGGTCGAGAGACCCAGTACTTC	CASSFKQGGRETQYF
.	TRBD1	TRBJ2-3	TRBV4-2	TGTGCCAGCAGCCCGGGACAGGCCACAGATACGCAGTATTTT	CASSPGQATDTQYF
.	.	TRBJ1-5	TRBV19	TGTGCCAGTAGCCTCAAAGGGGCTAGCGTTAGCAATCAGCCCCAGCATTTT	CASSLKGASVSNQPQHF
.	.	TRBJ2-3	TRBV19	TGTGCCAGTAGTATTTCCAGAAGCACAGATACGCAGTATTTT	CASSISRSTDTQYF
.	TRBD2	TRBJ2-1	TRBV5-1	TGCGCCAGCAGCAACGGACTAGCGGGGGGGACCAATGAGCAGTTCTTC	CASSNGLAGGTNEQFF
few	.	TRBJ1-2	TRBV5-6	TGTGCCAGCAGCCAGGACACCGGGGGCTACACCTTC	CASSQDTGGYTF
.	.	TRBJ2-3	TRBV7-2	TGTGCCAGCAGCTTACTAGGGGTAGATACGCAGTATTTT	CASSLLGVDTQYF
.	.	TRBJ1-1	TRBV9	TGTGCCAGCAGCGTAGTAACAGGGCCAGGCACTGAAGCTTTCTTT	CASSVVTGPGTEAFF
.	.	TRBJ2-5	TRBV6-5	TGTGCCAGCAGTCCCGGGTACCAAGAGACCCAGTACTTC	CASSPGYQETQYF
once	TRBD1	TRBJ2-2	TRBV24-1	TGTGCCACCAGTGACCCAAGGGGGCCCACCGGGGAGCTGTTTTTT	CATSDPRGPTGELFF
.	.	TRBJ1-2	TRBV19	TGTGCCAGTTTCGTTTTAGTGGGACATCGCTCTAACTATGGCTACACCTTC	CASFVLVGHRSNYGYTF
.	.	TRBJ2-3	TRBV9	TGTGCCAGCAGCGTATCTGCGGGTGGGCAGGGGTCAGATACGCAGTATTTT	CASSVSAGGQGSDTQYF
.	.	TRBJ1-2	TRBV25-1	TGTGCCAGCAGTCAGGGCAGAGGGGGCTATGGCTACACCTTC	CASSQGRGGYGYTF
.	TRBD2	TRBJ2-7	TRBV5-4	TGTGCCAGCAGGAGTAGCGGGGGGCCCTCCTACGAGCAGTACTTC	CASRSSGGPSYEQYF
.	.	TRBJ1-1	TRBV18	TGTGCCAGCTCACCTAAAGGGACTAACACTGAAGCTTTCTTT	CASSPKGTNTEAFF
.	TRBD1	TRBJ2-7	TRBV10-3	TGTGCCATCAGTGCCGGACAGGGGAACTACGAGCAGTACTTC	CAISAGQGNYEQYF
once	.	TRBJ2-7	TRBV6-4	TGTGATGTACAGGGCGACGAGCAGTACTTC	CDVQGDEQYF
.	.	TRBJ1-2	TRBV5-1	TGCGCCAGCAGCTTGGCCAAAGGAGCTAACTATGGCTACACCTTC	CASSLAKGANYGYTF